This T cell receptor (beta chain) was profiled in a study of blood T cell repertoires in COVID-19. The repertoire was sequenced with immunoSEQ multiplex PCR; TCRdb's copy has only in-frame clones and lacks some. The data contain about 230,000 clones, under 90% of them seen just once; the ten biggest clones take up less than 20%. Trimming pared 5 bases from V and 0 bases from J, leaving 7 bases between. The germline gives CDR1 LNHDA, CDR2 SQIVND (reference sequence). The CDR3 is 13 residues long. This clonotype originated in a man in his late teens or twenties who had recovered from COVID-19. Sequences were obtained from PBMCs or T cells enriched from blood (not recorded which). The rearrangement joins TRBV19 to TRBJ1-2; D gene unclear. The CDR3 DNA follows: TGTGCCAGTAGTCCGAGATCTAACTATGGCTACACCTTC. This sequence encodes CASSPRSNYGYTF.